This T cell receptor beta chain was retrieved from a study of OX40 agonist ivuxolimab in advanced cancers. Study background: Patients achieving partial responses numbered three: one hepatocellular carcinoma case and two cutaneous melanoma cases.

Whole-study results and caveats: The expanded peripheral T cells' antigen specificity was not determined.

Germline V gene sequence: CDR1 MGHRA, CDR2 YSYEKL. V shed 1 base, J shed 2 bases, and the junction held 2 bases outside the gene matches. This CDR3 is 15 amino acids long. Blood was sampled at baseline, cycle 4 day 1, and cycle 7 day 1. As to this clone: No antigen is known for it.

Only in-frame clones appear in the TCRdb table, and some are missing; sequencing was by immunoSEQ multiplex PCR. Counted here are tens of thousands of clones, roughly 90% occurring once; the ten biggest clones make up 4.5% to 5.5%. This specimen was CD4+ or CD8+ T cells sorted from blood, taken in a trial of the OX40 agonist ivuxolimab. The chain recombines TRBV4-1 with TRBJ1-5; 7 positions match TRBD1. This TCR derives from an adult with an advanced solid tumor such as melanoma, head and neck, liver or kidney cancer. Written as DNA, the CDR3 is TGCGCCAGCAGCCAAGGTGGGACAGGCAATCAGCCCCAGCATTTT. Its protein is CASSQGGTGNQPQHF.